This T cell receptor beta chain derives from a study of blood T cells in healthy people across ages. Study-level points and caveats: Because donor CMV status was unknown, expanded clonotype changes were possibly confounded.

About this clonotype itself: What it recognizes is unknown.

Primed by a sample-barcoded 5' primer and a J-beta primer mix, a second PCR proceeded for 7 to 11 cycles. Using its own MiXCR run on the 5' RACE reads, TCRdb lists one record per CDR3 protein. The table records 1.5 million to 2 million distinct CDR3 sequences, approximately 39% of them present only once. CDR1 is LNHNV, CDR2 YYDKDF, per germline (reference sequence). Trimming removed 0 bases at V and 3 bases at J, with 8 bases between. The CDR3 is 14 amino acids. The donors, all healthy, were Caucasians living in Russia, aged roughly 6 to 90. Extraction yielded at least 6 micrograms of total RNA per sample.

The receptor's source is a human donor in good health. This sequence joins TRBV15 and TRBJ1-2, with D uncertain. Sequenced material: blood. The CDR3 nucleotides are TGTGCCACCAGCAGAGATGCGAACGACTATGGCTACACCTTC. It yields the protein CATSRDANDYGYTF.